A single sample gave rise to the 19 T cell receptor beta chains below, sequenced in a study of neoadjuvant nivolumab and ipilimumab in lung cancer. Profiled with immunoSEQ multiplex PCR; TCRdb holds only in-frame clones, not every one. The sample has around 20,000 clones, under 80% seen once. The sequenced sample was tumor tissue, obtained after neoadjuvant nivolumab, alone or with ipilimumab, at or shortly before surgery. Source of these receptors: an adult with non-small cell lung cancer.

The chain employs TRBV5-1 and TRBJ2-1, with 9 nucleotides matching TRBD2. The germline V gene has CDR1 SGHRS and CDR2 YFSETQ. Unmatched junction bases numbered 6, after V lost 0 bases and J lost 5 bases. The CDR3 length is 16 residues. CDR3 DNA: TGCGCCAGCAGCTTGGCACAGACTAGCGGACACAATGAGCAGTTCTTC. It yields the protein CASSLAQTSGHNEQFF.

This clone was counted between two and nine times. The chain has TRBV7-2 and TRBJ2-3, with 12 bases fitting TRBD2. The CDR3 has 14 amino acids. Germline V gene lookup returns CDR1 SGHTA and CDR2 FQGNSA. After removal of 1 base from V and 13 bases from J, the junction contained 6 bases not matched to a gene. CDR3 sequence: CASSLELAGGDKYF. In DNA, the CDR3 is TGTGCCAGCAGCTTAGAACTAGCGGGAGGAGACAAGTATTTT.

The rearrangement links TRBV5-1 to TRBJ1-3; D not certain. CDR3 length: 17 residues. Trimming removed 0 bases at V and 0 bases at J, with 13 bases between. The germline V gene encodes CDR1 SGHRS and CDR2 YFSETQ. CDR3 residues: CASSLAPGRYSGNTIYF. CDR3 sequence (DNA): TGCGCCAGCAGCTTGGCCCCTGGTCGGTACTCTGGAAACACCATATATTTT.

This CDR3 reads CASSPSGTRSDTQYF. The CDR3 DNA sequence: TGTGCCAGCAGCCCGTCCGGGACTAGATCAGATACGCAGTATTTT. The gene calls are TRBV9 and TRBJ2-3; 8 bases fit TRBD2. The germline CDR1 and CDR2 sequences are SGDLS and YYNGEE. The CDR3 consists of 15 residues. The V gene end was trimmed by 4 bases and the J gene end by 4 bases; junction bases not matched to a gene: 8.

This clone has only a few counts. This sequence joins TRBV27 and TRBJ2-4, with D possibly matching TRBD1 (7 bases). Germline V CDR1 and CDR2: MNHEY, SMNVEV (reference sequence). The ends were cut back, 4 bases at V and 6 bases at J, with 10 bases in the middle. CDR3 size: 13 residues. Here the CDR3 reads CASSSGGINIQYF. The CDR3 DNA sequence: TGTGCCAGCAGTTCAGGGGGGATAAACATTCAGTACTTC.

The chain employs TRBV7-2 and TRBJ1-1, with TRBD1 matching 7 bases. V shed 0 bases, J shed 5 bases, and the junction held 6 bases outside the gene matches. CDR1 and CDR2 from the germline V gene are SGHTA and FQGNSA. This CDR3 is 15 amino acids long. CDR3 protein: CASSLALTGRTEAFF. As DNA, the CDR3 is TGTGCCAGCAGCTTAGCCCTGACAGGGAGGACTGAAGCTTTCTTT.

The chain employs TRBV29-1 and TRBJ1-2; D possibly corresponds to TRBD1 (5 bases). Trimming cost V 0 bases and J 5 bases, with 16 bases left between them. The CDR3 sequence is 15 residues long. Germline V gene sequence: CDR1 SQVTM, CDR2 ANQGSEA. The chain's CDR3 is CSVEEVGQVSYGYTF. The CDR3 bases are TGCAGCGTTGAAGAAGTGGGGCAGGTTTCATATGGCTACACCTTC.

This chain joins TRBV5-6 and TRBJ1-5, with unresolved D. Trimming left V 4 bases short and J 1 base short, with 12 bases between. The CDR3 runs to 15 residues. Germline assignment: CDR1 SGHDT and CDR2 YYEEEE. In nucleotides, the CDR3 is TGTGCCAGCAGCAGAAACATGGGGAGCAATCAGCCCCAGCATTTT. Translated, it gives CASSRNMGSNQPQHF.

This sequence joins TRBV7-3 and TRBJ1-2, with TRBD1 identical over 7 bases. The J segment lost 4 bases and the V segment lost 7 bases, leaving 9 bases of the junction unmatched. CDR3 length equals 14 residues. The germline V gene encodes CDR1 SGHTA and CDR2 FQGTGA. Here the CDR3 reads CASTSKRDSYGYTF. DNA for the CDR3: TGTGCCAGCACTTCGAAACGGGACAGCTATGGCTACACCTTC.

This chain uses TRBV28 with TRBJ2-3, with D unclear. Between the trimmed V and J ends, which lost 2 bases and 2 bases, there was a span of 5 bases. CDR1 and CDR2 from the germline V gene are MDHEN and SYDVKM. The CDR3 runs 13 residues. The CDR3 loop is CASSLTLTDTQYF. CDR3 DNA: TGTGCCAGCAGTTTAACCCTCACAGATACGCAGTATTTT.

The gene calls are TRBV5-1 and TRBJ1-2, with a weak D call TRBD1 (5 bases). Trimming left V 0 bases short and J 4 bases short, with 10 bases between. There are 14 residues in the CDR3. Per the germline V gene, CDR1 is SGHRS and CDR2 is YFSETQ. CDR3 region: CASSLEVGTYGYTF. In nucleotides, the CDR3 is TGCGCCAGCAGCTTGGAGGTAGGGACCTATGGCTACACCTTC.

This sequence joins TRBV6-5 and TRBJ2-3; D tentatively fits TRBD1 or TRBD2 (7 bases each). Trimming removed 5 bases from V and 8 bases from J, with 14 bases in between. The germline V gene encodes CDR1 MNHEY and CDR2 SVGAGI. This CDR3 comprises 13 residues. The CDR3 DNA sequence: TGTGCCAGCAGTCAGGGGGGGCAAGGTACGCAGTATTTT. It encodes CASSQGGQGTQYF.

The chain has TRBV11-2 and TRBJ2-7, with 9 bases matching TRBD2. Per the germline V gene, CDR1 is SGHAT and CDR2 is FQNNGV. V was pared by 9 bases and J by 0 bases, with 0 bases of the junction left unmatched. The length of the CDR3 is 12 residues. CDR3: CASSGSSYEQYF. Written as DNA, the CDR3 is TGTGCCAGTAGCGGGAGCTCCTACGAGCAGTACTTC.

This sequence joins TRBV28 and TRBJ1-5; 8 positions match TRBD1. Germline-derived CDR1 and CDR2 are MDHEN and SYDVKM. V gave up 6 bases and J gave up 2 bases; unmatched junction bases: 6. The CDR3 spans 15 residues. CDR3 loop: CASRSPGQGNQPQHF. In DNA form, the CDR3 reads TGTGCCAGCAGATCCCCGGGACAGGGCAATCAGCCCCAGCATTTT.

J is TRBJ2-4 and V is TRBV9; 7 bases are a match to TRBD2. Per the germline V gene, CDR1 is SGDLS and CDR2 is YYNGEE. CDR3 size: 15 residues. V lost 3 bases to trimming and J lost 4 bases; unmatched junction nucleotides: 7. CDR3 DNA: TGTGCCAGCAGCGCCAAAGTAGCGGGTAAAAACATTCAGTACTTC. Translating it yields CASSAKVAGKNIQYF.

CDR3 sequence reads: CASSGSRLAGHSNEQFF. Here the CDR3 DNA reads TGTGCCAGCAGTGGGTCGCGACTAGCGGGGCACTCCAATGAGCAGTTCTTC. The chain recombines TRBV6-7 with TRBJ2-1; 11 bases map to TRBD2. TRBV6-7 is an ORF, with its function uncertain. The CDR3 is 17 residues long. The V gene end was trimmed by 5 bases and the J gene end by 6 bases; junction bases not matched to a gene: 12.

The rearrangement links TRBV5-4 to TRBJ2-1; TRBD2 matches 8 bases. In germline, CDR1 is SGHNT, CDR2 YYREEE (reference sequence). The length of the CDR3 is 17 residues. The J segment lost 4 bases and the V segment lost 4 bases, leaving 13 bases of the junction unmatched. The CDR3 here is CASSTDNLAGVYNEQFF. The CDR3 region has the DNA TGTGCCAGCAGCACGGATAACCTAGCGGGCGTATACAATGAGCAGTTCTTC. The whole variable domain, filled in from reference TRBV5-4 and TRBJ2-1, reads ETGVTQSPTHLIKTRGQQVTLRCSSQSGHNTVSWYQQALGQGPQFIFQYYREEENGRGNFPPRFSGLQFPNYSSELNVNALELDDSALYLCASSTDNLAGVYNEQFFGPGTRLTVL.

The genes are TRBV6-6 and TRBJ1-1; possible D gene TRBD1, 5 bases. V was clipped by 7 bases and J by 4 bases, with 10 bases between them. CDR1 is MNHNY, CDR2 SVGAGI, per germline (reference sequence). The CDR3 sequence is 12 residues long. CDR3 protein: CASIGAGTEAFF. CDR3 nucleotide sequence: TGTGCCAGCATCGGGGCGGGCACTGAAGCTTTCTTT.

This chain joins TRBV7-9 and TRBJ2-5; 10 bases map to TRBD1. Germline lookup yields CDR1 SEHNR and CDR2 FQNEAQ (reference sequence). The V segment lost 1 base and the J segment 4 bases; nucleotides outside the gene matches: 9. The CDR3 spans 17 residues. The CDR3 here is CASSLGVTGGRSETQYF. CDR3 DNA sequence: TGTGCCAGCAGCTTAGGAGTGACAGGGGGCCGGTCAGAGACCCAGTACTTC. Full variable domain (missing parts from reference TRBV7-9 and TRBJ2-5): DTGVSQNPRHKITKRGQNVTFRCDPISEHNRLYWYRQTLGQGPEFLTYFQNEAQLEKSRLLSDRFSAERPKGSFSTLEIQRTEQGDSAMYLCASSLGVTGGRSETQYFGPGTRLLVL.